This is a list of T cell receptor beta chains from one sample in a study of blood T cell repertoires in COVID-19. The protocol was immunoSEQ multiplex PCR, while the TCRdb copy is restricted to in-frame clones and leaves out a portion. The repertoire holds about 84,000 clones, with around 79% as singletons. Sequencing input: peripheral blood. The receptor source for this set is a man aged 45-60 years with active or convalescent COVID-19. Both conserved end residues are part of each CDR3. The D gene is left open where the match is weak. Where a row states a size, it is once, few, many or the class of an expanded clone; other rows omit it.

j_gene: TRBJ2-5
d_gene: TRBD1
abundance: NA
v_gene: TRBV3-1/TRBV3-2
CDR3nt: TGTGCCAGCAGCTCCCGGACAGGGAAACCCCGGGAGACCCAGTACTTC
CDR3aa: CASSSRTGKPRETQYF

j_gene: TRBJ2-7
d_gene: NA
abundance: NA
v_gene: TRBV7-9
CDR3nt: TGTGCCAGCAGCCCCAAGGGGGGGTACGAGCAGTACTTC
CDR3aa: CASSPKGGYEQYF

j_gene: TRBJ2-7
d_gene: TRBD2
abundance: NA
v_gene: TRBV6-5
CDR3nt: TGTGCCAGCAAAACAAGGACTAGCTCCTACGAGCAGTACTTC
CDR3aa: CASKTRTSSYEQYF

j_gene: TRBJ2-7
d_gene: TRBD1
abundance: NA
v_gene: TRBV29-1
CDR3nt: TGCAGCGTTGTTCACAGGGGGCAATTTGACGAGCAGTACTTC
CDR3aa: CSVVHRGQFDEQYF

j_gene: TRBJ2-3
d_gene: TRBD2
abundance: NA
v_gene: TRBV4-2
CDR3nt: TGTGCCAGCAGCCATGGGAGGGCAGATACGCAGTATTTT
CDR3aa: CASSHGRADTQYF

j_gene: TRBJ2-3
d_gene: TRBD1
abundance: NA
v_gene: TRBV7-3
CDR3nt: TGTGCCAGCAGCCAAAGACAGGGTGCAGATACGCAGTATTTT
CDR3aa: CASSQRQGADTQYF

j_gene: TRBJ2-7
d_gene: NA
abundance: NA
v_gene: TRBV7-9
CDR3nt: TGTGCCAGCAGCCTCAACGGGGGACTGGACAACTACGAGCAGTACTTC
CDR3aa: CASSLNGGLDNYEQYF

j_gene: TRBJ2-7
d_gene: NA
abundance: few
v_gene: TRBV24-1
CDR3nt: TGTGCCACCAGTGATTTAGGAGGCGACGAGCAGTACTTC
CDR3aa: CATSDLGGDEQYF

j_gene: TRBJ2-1
d_gene: TRBD1
abundance: NA
v_gene: TRBV6-5
CDR3nt: TGTGCCAGCAGAACCGGGACAGGGAACTACAATGAGCAGTTCTTC
CDR3aa: CASRTGTGNYNEQFF

j_gene: TRBJ1-2
d_gene: NA
abundance: few
v_gene: TRBV7-2
CDR3nt: TGTGCCAGCAGCGAGGGGACACGAGGGCGTGGTGGCTACACCTTC
CDR3aa: CASSEGTRGRGGYTF

j_gene: TRBJ1-2
d_gene: TRBD1
abundance: NA
v_gene: TRBV7-3
CDR3nt: TGTGCCAGCAGCGTTGGACAGGGCGATTATGGCTACACCTTC
CDR3aa: CASSVGQGDYGYTF

j_gene: TRBJ2-1
d_gene: TRBD1
abundance: once
v_gene: TRBV16
CDR3nt: TGTGCCAGCAGCCAATTAGGGACAGGATACAATGAGCAGTTCTTC
CDR3aa: CASSQLGTGYNEQFF

j_gene: TRBJ2-1
d_gene: TRBD2
abundance: NA
v_gene: TRBV4-3
CDR3nt: TGCGCCAGCAGCCAAGACCCTAGCGGGGGGGCTAATGAGCAGTTCTTC
CDR3aa: CASSQDPSGGANEQFF

j_gene: TRBJ2-1
d_gene: TRBD1
abundance: few
v_gene: TRBV5-1
CDR3nt: TGCGCCAGCAGCTTTGGACAGGTAGGCCGTGAGCAGTTCTTC
CDR3aa: CASSFGQVGREQFF

j_gene: TRBJ2-3
d_gene: TRBD2
abundance: NA
v_gene: TRBV24-1
CDR3nt: TGTGCCACCAGTGAGCTTGGGGGGGATCCCACAGATACGCAGTATTTT
CDR3aa: CATSELGGDPTDTQYF

j_gene: TRBJ1-5
d_gene: TRBD1
abundance: few
v_gene: TRBV20-1
CDR3nt: TGCAGTGCTAGTCGACAGGGTGATCAGCCCCAGCATTTT
CDR3aa: CSASRQGDQPQHF

j_gene: TRBJ2-7
d_gene: NA
abundance: NA
v_gene: TRBV12-3/TRBV12-4
CDR3nt: TGTGCCAGCAGTTTGGGCTACCGTTACGAGCAGTACTTC
CDR3aa: CASSLGYRYEQYF

j_gene: TRBJ2-2
d_gene: NA
abundance: NA
v_gene: TRBV10-1
CDR3nt: TGCGCCAGCATTAAGGAGGCGAACACCGGGGAGCTGTTTTTT
CDR3aa: CASIKEANTGELFF

j_gene: TRBJ1-6
d_gene: TRBD1
abundance: few
v_gene: TRBV7-6
CDR3nt: TGTGCCAGCAGCCCCCAGGGGGGAAATTCACCCCTCCACTTT
CDR3aa: CASSPQGGNSPLHF

j_gene: TRBJ2-4
d_gene: NA
abundance: NA
v_gene: TRBV4-1
CDR3nt: TGCGCCAGCAGCCCCATTGGGGGGGGACAAGGGGTCTACTTC
CDR3aa: CASSPIGGGQGVYF

j_gene: TRBJ2-7
d_gene: TRBD2
abundance: many
v_gene: TRBV7-9
CDR3nt: TGTGCCAGCAGCTCACTAGCGGCCTTCTACGAGCAGTACTTC
CDR3aa: CASSSLAAFYEQYF

j_gene: TRBJ1-4
d_gene: TRBD1
abundance: NA
v_gene: TRBV9
CDR3nt: TGTGCCAGCAGCTTTCGTGGAGGGGGCGGTGAAAAACTGTTTTTT
CDR3aa: CASSFRGGGGEKLFF

j_gene: TRBJ1-6
d_gene: NA
abundance: few
v_gene: TRBV6-5
CDR3nt: TGTGCCAGCAGTTACTCACAGATTAATTCACCCCTCCACTTT
CDR3aa: CASSYSQINSPLHF

j_gene: TRBJ2-5
d_gene: NA
abundance: few
v_gene: TRBV5-4
CDR3nt: TGTGCCAGCAGCTTGAGGGGGGGCTTCGGAGAGACCCAGTACTTC
CDR3aa: CASSLRGGFGETQYF

j_gene: TRBJ2-1
d_gene: TRBD2
abundance: NA
v_gene: TRBV9
CDR3nt: TGTGCCAGCAGCGAGGGACGGGGGGGATACAATGAGCAGTTCTTC
CDR3aa: CASSEGRGGYNEQFF

j_gene: TRBJ2-1
d_gene: NA
abundance: NA
v_gene: TRBV6-6
CDR3nt: TGTGCCAGCAGTTACGGGAGGGGGGGGGATGAGCAGTTCTTC
CDR3aa: CASSYGRGGDEQFF

j_gene: TRBJ1-2
d_gene: TRBD1
abundance: NA
v_gene: TRBV6-5
CDR3nt: TGTGCCAGCAGTTACTCGGGACAGCTCTATGGCTACACCTTC
CDR3aa: CASSYSGQLYGYTF

j_gene: TRBJ1-6
d_gene: NA
abundance: NA
v_gene: TRBV28
CDR3nt: TGTGCCAGCAGTTTGGTGCAGGAAAATTCACCCCTCCACTTT
CDR3aa: CASSLVQENSPLHF

j_gene: TRBJ2-2
d_gene: TRBD2
abundance: NA
v_gene: TRBV10-1
CDR3nt: TGCGCCAGCAGTGTGACTAGCGGGGAGAACACCGGGGAGCTGTTTTTT
CDR3aa: CASSVTSGENTGELFF